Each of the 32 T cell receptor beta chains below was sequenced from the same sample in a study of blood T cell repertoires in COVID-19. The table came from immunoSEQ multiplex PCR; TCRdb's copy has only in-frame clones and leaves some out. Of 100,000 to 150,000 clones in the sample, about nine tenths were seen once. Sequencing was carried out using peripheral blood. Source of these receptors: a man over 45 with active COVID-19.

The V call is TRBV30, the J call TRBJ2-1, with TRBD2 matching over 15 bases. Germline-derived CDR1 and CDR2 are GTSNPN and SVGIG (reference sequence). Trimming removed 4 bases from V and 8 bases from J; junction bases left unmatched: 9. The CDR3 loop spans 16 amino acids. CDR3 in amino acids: CAWTAWTSGRGDEQFF. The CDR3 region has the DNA TGTGCCTGGACCGCCTGGACTAGCGGGAGGGGCGATGAGCAGTTCTTC.

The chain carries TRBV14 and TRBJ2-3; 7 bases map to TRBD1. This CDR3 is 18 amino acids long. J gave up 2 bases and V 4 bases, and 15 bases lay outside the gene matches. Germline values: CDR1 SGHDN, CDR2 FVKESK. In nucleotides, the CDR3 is TGTGCCAGCAGCCTCGACAGGGTTCTCGACGTTAACACAGATACGCAGTATTTT. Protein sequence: CASSLDRVLDVNTDTQYF.

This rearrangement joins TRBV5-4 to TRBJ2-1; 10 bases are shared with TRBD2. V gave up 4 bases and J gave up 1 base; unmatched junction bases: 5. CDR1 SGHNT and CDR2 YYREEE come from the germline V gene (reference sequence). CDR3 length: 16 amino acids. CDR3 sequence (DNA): TGTGCCAGCAGCACAAAGACTAGCGGGTCCTACAATGAGCAGTTCTTC. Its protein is CASSTKTSGSYNEQFF. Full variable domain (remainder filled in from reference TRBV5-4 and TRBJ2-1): ETGVTQSPTHLIKTRGQQVTLRCSSQSGHNTVSWYQQALGQGPQFIFQYYREEENGRGNFPPRFSGLQFPNYSSELNVNALELDDSALYLCASSTKTSGSYNEQFFGPGTRLTVL.

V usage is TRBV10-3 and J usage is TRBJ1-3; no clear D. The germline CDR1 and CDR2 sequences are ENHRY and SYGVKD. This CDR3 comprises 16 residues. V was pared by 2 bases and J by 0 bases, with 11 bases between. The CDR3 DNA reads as TGTGCCATCAGTGAGGGGCCGATCAGCTCTGGAAACACCATATATTTT. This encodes CAISEGPISSGNTIYF.

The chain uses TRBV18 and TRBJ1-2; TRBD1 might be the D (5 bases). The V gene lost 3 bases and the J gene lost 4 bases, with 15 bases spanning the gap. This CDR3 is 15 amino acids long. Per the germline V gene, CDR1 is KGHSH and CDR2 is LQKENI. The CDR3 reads CASSPSQGVSYGYTF. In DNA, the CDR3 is TGTGCCAGCTCACCGTCGCAGGGTGTGAGCTATGGCTACACCTTC.

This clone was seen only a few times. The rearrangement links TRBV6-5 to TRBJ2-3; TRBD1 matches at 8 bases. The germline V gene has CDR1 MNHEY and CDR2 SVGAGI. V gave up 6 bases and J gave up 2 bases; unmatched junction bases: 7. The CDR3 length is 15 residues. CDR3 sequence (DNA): TGTGCCAGCAGCCCGACAGGGGTAGACACAGATACGCAGTATTTT. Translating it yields CASSPTGVDTDTQYF.

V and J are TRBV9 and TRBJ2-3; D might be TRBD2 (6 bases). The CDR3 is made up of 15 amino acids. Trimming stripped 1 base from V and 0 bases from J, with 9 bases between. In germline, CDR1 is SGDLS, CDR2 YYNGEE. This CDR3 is CASSVNSGSTDTQYF. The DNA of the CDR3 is TGTGCCAGCAGCGTAAATAGCGGAAGCACAGATACGCAGTATTTT.

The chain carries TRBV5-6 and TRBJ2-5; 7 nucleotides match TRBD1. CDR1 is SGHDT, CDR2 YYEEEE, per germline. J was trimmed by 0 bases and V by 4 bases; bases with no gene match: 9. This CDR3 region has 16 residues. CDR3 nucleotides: TGTGCCAGCAGCGCGTACAGGGGTCAGTACCAAGAGACCCAGTACTTC. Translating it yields CASSAYRGQYQETQYF. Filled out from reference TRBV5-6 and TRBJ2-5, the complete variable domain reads DAGVTQSPTHLIKTRGQQVTLRCSPKSGHDTVSWYQQALGQGPQFIFQYYEEEERQRGNFPDRFSGHQFPNYSSELNVNALLLGDSALYLCASSAYRGQYQETQYFGPGTRLLVL.

The CDR3, as DNA: TGCAGCGATACGGACGGGGTAAACACTGAAGCTTTCTTT. It encodes CSDTDGVNTEAFF. This rearrangement joins TRBV29-1 to TRBJ1-1, with unresolved D. The CDR3 length is 13 residues. Trimming removed 7 bases at V and 2 bases at J, with 14 bases between. CDR1 SQVTM and CDR2 ANQGSEA come from the germline V gene.

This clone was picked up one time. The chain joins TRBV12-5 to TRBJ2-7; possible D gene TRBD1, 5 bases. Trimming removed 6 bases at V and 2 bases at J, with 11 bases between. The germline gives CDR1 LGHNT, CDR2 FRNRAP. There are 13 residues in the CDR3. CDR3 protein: CASGPGYTYEQYF. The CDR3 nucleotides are TGTGCTAGTGGGCCAGGGTACACCTACGAGCAGTACTTC.

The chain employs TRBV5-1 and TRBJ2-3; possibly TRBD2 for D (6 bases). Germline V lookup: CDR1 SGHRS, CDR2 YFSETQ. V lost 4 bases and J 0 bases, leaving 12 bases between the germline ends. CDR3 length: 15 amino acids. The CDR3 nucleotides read TGCGCCAGCAGCATATCTAGCGAGAGCACAGATACGCAGTATTTT. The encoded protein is CASSISSESTDTQYF.

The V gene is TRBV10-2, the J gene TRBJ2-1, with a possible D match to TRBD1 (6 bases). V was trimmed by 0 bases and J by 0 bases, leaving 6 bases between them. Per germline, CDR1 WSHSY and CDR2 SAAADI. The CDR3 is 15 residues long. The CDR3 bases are TGCGCCAGCAGTGAGTCAGGGGGCTCCTACAATGAGCAGTTCTTC. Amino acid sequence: CASSESGGSYNEQFF.

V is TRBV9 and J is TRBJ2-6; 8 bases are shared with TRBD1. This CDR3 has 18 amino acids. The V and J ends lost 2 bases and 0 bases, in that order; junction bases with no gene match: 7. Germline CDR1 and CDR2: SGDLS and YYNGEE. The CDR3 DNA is TGTGCCAGCAGCGTCGGACAGGGCCTACTCTCTGGGGCCAACGTCCTGACTTTC. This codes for CASSVGQGLLSGANVLTF.

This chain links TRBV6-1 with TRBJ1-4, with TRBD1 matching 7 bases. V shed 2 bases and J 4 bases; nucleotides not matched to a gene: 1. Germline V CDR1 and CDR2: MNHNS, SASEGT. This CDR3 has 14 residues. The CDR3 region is CASSEQGGNEKLFF. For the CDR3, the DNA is TGTGCCAGCAGTGAACAGGGGGGTAATGAAAAACTGTTTTTT.

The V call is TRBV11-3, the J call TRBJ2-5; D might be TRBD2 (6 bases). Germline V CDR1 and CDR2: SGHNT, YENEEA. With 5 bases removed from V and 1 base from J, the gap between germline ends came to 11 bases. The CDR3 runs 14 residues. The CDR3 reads CASSQGLFQETQYF. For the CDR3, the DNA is TGTGCCAGCAGCCAAGGACTATTCCAAGAGACCCAGTACTTC.

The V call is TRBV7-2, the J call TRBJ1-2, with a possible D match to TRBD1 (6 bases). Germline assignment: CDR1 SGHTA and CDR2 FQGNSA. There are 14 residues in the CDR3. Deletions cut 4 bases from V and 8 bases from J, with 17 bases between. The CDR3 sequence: CASSSLGGARGYTF. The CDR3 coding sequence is TGTGCCAGCAGCTCGCTCGGGGGGGCGAGAGGCTACACCTTC.

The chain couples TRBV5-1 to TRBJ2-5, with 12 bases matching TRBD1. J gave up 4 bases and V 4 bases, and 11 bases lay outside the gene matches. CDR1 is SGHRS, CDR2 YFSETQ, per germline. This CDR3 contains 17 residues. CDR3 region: CASSPGDRGRGRETQYF. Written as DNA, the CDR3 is TGCGCCAGCAGCCCGGGGGACAGGGGGCGCGGTAGAGAGACCCAGTACTTC.

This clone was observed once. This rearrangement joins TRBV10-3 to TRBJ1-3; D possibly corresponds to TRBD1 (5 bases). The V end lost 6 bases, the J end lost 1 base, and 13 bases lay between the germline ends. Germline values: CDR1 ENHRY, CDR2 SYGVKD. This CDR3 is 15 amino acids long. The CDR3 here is CAISTEGLSGNTIYF. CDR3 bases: TGTGCCATCAGCACCGAGGGACTATCTGGAAACACCATATATTTT.

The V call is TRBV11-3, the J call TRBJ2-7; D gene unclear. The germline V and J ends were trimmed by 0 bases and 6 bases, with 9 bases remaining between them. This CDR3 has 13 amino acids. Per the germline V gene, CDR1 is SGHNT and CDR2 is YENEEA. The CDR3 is CASSLEQMGEQYF. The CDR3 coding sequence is TGTGCCAGCAGCTTAGAACAGATGGGCGAGCAGTACTTC.

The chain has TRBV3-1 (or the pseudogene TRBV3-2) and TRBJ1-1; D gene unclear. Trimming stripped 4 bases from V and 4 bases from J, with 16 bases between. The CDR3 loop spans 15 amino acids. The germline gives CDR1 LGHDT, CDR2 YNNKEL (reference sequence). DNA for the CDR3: TGTGCCAGCAGCCCCAGCGGCGGGGTGGGCACTGAAGCTTTCTTT. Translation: CASSPSGGVGTEAFF.

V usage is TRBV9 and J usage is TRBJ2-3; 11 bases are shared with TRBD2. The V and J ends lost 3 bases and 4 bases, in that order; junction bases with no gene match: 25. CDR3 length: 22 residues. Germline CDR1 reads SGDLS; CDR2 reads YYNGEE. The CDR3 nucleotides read TGTGCCAGCAGCGCGTCCACCCCCCGACAGGGGACTAGCGGCCTGCCCCCAGATACGCAGTATTTT. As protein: CASSASTPRQGTSGLPPDTQYF.

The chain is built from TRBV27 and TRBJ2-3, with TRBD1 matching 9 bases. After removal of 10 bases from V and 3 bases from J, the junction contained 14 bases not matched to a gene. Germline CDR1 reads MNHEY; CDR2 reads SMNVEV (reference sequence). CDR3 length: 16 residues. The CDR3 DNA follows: TGTGCCACCAACCCAACAGGGGGCTTAGGGACAGATACGCAGTATTTT. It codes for CATNPTGGLGTDTQYF.

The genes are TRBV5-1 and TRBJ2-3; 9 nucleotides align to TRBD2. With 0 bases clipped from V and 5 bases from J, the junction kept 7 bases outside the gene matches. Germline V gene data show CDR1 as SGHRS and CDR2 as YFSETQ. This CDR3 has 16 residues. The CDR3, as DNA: TGCGCCAGCAGCTTGGATGGCGGGGGGGCCGTAGATACGCAGTATTTT. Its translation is CASSLDGGGAVDTQYF.

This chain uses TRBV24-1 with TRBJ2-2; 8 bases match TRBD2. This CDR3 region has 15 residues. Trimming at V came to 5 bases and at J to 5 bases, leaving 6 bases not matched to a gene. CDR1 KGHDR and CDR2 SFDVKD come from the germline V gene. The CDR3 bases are TGTGCCACCAGTGTGACGGGAGGGCCTACCGGGGAGCTGTTTTTT. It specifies CATSVTGGPTGELFF.

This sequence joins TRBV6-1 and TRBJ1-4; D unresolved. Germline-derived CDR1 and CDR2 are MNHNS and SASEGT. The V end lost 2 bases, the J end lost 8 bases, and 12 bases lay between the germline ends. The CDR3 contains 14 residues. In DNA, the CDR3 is TGTGCCAGCAGTGAACTAAGAGGAAGCGAAAAACTGTTTTTT. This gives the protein CASSELRGSEKLFF.

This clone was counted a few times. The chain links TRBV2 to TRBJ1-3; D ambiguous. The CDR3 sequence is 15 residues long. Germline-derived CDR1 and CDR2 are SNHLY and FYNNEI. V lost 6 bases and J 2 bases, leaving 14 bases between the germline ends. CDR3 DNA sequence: TGTGCCAGCAGCAGCAGACTTGGCCCTGGAAACACCATATATTTT. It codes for CASSSRLGPGNTIYF.

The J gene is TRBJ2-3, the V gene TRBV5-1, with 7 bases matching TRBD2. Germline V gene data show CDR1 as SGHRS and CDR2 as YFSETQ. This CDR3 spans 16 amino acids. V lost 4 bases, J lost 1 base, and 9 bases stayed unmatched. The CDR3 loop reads CASSPEGLAGTDTQYF. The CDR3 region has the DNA TGCGCCAGCAGCCCAGAGGGGCTAGCGGGCACAGATACGCAGTATTTT.

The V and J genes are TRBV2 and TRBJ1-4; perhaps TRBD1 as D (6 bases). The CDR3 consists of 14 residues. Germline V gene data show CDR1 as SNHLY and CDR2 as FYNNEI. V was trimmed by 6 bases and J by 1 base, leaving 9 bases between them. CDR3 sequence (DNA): TGTGCCAGCAGGAACAGGGAAACTAATGAAAAACTGTTTTTT. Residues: CASRNRETNEKLFF.

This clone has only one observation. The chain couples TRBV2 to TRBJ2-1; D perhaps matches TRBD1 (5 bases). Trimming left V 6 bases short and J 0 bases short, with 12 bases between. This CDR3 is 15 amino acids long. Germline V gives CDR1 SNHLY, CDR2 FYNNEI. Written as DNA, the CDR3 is TGTGCCAGCAGCCTGACAGTGAGCTCCTACAATGAGCAGTTCTTC. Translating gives CASSLTVSSYNEQFF.

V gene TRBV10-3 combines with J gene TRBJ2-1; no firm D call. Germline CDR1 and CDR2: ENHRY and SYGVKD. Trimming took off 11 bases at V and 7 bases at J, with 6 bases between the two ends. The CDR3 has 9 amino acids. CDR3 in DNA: TGTGCCGCCGGGAATGAGCAGTTCTTC. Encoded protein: CAAGNEQFF.

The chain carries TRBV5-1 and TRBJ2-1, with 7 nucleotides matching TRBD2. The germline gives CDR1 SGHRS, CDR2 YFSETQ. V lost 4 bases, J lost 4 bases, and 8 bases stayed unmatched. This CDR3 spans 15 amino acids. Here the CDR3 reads CASSPRGSGYNEQFF. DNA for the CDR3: TGCGCCAGCAGCCCCCGCGGTAGCGGGTACAATGAGCAGTTCTTC.

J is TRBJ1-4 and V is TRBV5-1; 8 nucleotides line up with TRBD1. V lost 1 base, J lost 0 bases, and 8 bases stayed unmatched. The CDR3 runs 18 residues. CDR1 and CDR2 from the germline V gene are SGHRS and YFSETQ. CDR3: CASSLRLTGAATNEKLFF. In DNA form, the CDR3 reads TGCGCCAGCAGCTTGCGTCTGACAGGGGCGGCAACTAATGAAAAACTGTTTTTT.